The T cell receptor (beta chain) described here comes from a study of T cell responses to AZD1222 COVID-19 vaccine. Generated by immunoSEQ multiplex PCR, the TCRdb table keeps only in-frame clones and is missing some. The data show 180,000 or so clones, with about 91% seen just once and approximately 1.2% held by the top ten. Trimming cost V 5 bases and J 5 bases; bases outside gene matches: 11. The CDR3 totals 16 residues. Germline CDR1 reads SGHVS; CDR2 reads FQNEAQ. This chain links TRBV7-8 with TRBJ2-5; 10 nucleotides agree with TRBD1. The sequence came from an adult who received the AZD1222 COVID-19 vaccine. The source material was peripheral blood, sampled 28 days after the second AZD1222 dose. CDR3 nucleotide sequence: TGTGCCAGCAGCCCCTCCGGGACAGGGGCCCATGAGACCCAGTACTTC. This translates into CASSPSGTGAHETQYF. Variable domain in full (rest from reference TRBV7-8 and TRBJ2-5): GAGVSQSPRYKVAKRGQDVALRCDPISGHVSLFWYQQALGQGPEFLTYFQNEAQLDKSGLPSDRFFAERPEGSVSTLKIQRTQQEDSAVYLCASSPSGTGAHETQYFGPGTRLLVL.